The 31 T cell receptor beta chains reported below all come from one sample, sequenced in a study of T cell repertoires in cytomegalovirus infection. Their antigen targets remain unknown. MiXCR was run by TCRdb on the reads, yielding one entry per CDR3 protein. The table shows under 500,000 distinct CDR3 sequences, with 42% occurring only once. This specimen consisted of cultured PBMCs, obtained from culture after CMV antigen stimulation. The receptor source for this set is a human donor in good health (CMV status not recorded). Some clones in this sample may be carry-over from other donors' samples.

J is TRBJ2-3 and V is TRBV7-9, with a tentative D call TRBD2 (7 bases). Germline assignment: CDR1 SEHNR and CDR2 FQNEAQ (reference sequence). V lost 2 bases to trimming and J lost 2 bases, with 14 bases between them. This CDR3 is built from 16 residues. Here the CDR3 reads CASSLRGGTYTDTQYF. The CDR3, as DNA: TGTGCCAGCAGCTTAAGGGGGGGGACTTACACAGATACGCAGTATTTT.

CDR3 protein: CAIKDSANTGELFF. CDR3 DNA sequence: TGTGCCATCAAAGACAGTGCGAACACCGGGGAGCTGTTTTTT. The gene calls are TRBV10-3 and TRBJ2-2; maybe TRBD1 (5 bases). Trimming shortened V by 7 bases and J by 0 bases, and 9 bases separated the two germline ends. Looked up from germline, CDR1 is ENHRY and CDR2 is SYGVKD. This CDR3 comprises 14 residues.

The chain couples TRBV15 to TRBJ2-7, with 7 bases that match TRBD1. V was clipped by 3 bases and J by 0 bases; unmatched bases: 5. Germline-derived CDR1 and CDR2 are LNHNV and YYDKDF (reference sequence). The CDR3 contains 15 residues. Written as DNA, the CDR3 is TGTGCCACCAGCAGTGAGACAGGGCTCTCCTACGAGCAGTACTTC. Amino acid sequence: CATSSETGLSYEQYF.

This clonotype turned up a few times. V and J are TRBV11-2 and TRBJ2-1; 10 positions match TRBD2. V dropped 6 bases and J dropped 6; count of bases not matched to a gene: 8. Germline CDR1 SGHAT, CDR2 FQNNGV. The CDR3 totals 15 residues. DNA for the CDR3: TGTGCCAGCAGTTCGGGACTAGCGTTCGGCAATGAGCAGTTCTTC. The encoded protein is CASSSGLAFGNEQFF.

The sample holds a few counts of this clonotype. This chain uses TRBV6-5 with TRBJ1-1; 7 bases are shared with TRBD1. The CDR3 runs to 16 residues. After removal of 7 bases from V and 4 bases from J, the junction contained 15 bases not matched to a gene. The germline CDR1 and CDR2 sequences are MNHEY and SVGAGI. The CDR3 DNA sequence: TGTGCCAGCAACCCGAATGCGGCAGGGGGTTTCACTGAAGCTTTCTTT. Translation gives CASNPNAAGGFTEAFF.

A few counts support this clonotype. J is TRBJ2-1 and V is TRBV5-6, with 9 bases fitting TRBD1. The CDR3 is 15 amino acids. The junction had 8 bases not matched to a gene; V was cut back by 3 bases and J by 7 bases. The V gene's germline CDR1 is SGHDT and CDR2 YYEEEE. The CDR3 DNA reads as TGTGCCAGCAGCTACGGACAGGGGTCGGGGAATGAGCAGTTCTTC. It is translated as CASSYGQGSGNEQFF.

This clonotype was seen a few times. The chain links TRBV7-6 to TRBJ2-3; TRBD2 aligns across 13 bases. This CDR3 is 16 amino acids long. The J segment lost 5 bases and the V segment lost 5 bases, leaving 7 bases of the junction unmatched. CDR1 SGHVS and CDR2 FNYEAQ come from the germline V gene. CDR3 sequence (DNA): TGTGCCAGCAGCAAACTAGCGGGGGGGCTTGGAGATACGCAGTATTTT. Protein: CASSKLAGGLGDTQYF.

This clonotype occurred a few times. The CDR3 here is CASSHIGTTGYTF. The CDR3 DNA follows: TGTGCCAGCAGTCACATCGGGACTACGGGCTACACCTTC. This chain connects TRBV7-8 to TRBJ1-2, with a tentative D call TRBD1 (5 bases). V was trimmed by 6 bases and J by 8 bases, leaving 16 bases between them. From germline, CDR1 is SGHVS and CDR2 FQNEAQ. The CDR3 has 13 amino acids.

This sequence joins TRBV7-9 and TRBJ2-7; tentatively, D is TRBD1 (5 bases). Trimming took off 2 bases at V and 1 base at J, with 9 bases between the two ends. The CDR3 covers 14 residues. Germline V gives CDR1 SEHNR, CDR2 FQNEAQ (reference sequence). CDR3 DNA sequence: TGTGCCAGCAGCTTAACACAGGAGTCCTACGAGCAGTACTTC. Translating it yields CASSLTQESYEQYF.

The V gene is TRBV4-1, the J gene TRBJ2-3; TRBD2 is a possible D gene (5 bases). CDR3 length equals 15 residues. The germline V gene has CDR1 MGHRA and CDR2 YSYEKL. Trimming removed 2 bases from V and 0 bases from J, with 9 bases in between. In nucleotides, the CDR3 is TGCGCCAGCAGCCAATCGGGAACTAGCACAGATACGCAGTATTTT. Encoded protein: CASSQSGTSTDTQYF.

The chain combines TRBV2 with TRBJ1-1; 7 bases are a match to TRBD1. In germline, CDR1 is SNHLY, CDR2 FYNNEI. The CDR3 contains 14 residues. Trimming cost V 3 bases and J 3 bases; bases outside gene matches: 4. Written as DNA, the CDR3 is TGTGCCAGCAGTGATGAGGGGGCGGACACTGAAGCTTTCTTT. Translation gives CASSDEGADTEAFF.

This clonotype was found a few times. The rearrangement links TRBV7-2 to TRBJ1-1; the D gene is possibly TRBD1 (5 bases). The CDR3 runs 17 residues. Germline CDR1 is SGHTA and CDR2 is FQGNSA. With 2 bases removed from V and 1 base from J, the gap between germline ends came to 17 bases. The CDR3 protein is CASSLSIRGGSNTEAFF. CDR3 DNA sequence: TGTGCCAGCAGCTTATCAATTCGGGGGGGATCGAACACTGAAGCTTTCTTT.

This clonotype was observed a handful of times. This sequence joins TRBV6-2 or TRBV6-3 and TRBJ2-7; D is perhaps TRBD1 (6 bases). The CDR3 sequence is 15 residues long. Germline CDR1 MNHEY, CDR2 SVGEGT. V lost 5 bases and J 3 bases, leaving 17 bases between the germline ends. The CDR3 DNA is TGTGCCAGCAGTGACGCGGACAGTGCCTACTACGAGCAGTACTTC. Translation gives CASSDADSAYYEQYF.

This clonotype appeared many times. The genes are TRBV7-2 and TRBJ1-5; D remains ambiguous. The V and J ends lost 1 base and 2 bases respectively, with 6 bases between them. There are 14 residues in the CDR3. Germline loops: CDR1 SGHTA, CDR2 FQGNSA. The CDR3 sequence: CASSLGGGNQPQHF. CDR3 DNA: TGTGCCAGCAGCTTAGGTGGGGGCAATCAGCCCCAGCATTTT.

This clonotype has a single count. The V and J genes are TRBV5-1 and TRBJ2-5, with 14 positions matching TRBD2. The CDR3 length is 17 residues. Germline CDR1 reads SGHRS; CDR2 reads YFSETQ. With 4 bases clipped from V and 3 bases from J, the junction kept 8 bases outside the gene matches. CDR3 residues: CASSEGLAGALKETQYF. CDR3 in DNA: TGCGCCAGCAGCGAGGGACTAGCGGGGGCCCTAAAAGAGACCCAGTACTTC.

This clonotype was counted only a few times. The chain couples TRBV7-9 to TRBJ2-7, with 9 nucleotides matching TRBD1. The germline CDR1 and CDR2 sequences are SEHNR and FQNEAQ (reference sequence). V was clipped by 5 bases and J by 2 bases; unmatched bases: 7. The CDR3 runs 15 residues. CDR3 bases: TGTGCCAGCAGCCCGAAGGACAGGGGCCCCTACGAGCAGTACTTC. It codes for CASSPKDRGPYEQYF.

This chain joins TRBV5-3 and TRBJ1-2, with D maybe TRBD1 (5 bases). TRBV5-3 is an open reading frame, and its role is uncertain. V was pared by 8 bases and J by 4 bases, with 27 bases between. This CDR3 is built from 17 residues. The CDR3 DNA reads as TGTGCCAGCAGCCAATTTTGGGGGGTAGAAGGACTCTATGGCTACACCTTC. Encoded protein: CASSQFWGVEGLYGYTF.

The DNA of the CDR3 is TGTGCCAGCAGTTTGTACACCAGGGCTAATGAAAAACTGTTTTTT. This translates into CASSLYTRANEKLFF. The chain uses TRBV12-3 or TRBV12-4 and TRBJ1-4, with D possibly being TRBD1 (5 bases). The CDR3 is 15 residues long. The V gene lost 3 bases and the J gene lost 3 bases, with 11 bases spanning the gap.

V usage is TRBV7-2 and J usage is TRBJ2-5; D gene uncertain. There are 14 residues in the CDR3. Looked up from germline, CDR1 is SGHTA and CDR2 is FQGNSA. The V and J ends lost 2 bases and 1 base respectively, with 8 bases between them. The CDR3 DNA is TGTGCCAGCAGCTTAAGGACGAGCCAAGAGACCCAGTACTTC. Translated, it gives CASSLRTSQETQYF.

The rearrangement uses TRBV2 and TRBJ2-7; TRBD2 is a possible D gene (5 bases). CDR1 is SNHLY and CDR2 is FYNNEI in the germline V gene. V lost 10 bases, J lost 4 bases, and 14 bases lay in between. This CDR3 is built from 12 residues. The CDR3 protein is CATRGVGYEQYF. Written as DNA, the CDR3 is TGTGCCACCCGGGGAGTGGGGTACGAGCAGTACTTC.

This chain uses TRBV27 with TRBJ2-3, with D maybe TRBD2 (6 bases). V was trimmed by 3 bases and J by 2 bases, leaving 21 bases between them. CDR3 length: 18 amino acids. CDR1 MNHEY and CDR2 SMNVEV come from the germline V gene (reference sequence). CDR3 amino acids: CASSFSALLGGATDTQYF. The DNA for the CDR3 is TGTGCCAGCAGTTTTAGCGCCCTGTTGGGCGGGGCCACAGATACGCAGTATTTT.

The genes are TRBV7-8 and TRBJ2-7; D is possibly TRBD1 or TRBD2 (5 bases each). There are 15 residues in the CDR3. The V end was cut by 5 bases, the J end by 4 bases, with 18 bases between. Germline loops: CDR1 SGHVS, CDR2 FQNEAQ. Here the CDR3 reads CASSTRTPEAYEQYF. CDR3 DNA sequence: TGTGCCAGCAGCACCCGGACACCGGAGGCGTACGAGCAGTACTTC.

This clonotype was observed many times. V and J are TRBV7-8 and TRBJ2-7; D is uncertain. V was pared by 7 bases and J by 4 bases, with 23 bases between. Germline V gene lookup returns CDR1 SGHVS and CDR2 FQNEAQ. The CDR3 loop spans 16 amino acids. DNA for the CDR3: TGTGCCAGCACCGTATTCTTCTCCGGCGGTAGGTACGAGCAGTACTTC. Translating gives CASTVFFSGGRYEQYF.

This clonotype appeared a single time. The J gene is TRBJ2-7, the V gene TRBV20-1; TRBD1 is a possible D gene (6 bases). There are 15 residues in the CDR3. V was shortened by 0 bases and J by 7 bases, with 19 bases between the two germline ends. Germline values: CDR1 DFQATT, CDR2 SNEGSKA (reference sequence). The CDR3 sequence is CSARDPGQLIREQYF. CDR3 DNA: TGCAGTGCTAGAGATCCCGGACAGTTAATAAGGGAGCAGTACTTC.

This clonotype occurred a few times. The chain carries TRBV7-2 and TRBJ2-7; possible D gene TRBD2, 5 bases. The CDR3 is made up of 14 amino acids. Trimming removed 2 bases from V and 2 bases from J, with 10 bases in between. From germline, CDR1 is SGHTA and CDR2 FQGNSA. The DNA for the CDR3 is TGTGCCAGCAGCTTATGGCGGACTGCCTACGAGCAGTACTTC. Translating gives CASSLWRTAYEQYF.

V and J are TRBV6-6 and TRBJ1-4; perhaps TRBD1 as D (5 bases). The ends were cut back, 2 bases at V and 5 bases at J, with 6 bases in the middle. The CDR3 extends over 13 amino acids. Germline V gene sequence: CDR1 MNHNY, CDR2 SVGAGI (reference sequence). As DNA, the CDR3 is TGTGCCAGCAGTTACCGGGACAATGAAAAACTGTTTTTT. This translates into CASSYRDNEKLFF.

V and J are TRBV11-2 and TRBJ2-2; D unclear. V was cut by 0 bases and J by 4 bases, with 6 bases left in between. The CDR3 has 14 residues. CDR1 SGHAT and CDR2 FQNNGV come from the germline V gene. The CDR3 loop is CASSLDPITGELFF. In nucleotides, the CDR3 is TGTGCCAGCAGCTTAGATCCCATCACCGGGGAGCTGTTTTTT.

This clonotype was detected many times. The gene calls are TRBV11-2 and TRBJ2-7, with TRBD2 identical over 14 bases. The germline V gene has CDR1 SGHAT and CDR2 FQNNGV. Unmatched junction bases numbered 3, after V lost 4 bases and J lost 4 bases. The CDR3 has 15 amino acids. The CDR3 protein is CASSSGTSGSYEQYF. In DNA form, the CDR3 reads TGTGCCAGCAGCTCCGGGACTAGCGGGAGTTACGAGCAGTACTTC.

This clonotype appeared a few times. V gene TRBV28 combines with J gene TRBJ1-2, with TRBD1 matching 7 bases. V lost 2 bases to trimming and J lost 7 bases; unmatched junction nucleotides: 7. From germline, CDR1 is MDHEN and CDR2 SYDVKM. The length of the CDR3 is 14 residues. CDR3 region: CASSLQSRTGGYTF. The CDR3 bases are TGTGCCAGCAGTTTACAATCTCGGACAGGTGGCTACACCTTC.

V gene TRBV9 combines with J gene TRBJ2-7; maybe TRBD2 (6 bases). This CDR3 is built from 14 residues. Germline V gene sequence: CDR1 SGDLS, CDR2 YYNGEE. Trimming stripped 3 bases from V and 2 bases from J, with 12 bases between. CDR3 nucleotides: TGTGCCAGCAGCGCGTCCGGGAGTACCTACGAGCAGTACTTC. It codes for CASSASGSTYEQYF.

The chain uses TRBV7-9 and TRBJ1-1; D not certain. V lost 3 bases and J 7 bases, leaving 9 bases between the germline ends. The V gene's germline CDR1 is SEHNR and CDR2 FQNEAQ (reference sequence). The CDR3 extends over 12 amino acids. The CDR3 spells CASSFRPGEAFF. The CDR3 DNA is TGTGCCAGCAGCTTCAGGCCCGGTGAAGCTTTCTTT.